These 20 T cell receptor beta chains were sequenced from one sample in a study of cytomegalovirus exposure and HLA in healthy donors. Primers for the PCR totalled 60 Vbeta and 13 Jbeta. Assay used: immunoSEQ multiplex PCR; TCRdb lists only in-frame clones, some missing. The sample holds 85,000 to 100,000 clones, approximately 80% seen once. The sample was PBMCs. These receptors were obtained from a middle-aged woman in good health and CMV-seropositive.

The chain is built from TRBV7-8 and TRBJ2-5; 9 nucleotides line up with TRBD1. The DNA end favors TRBJ2-7, so the J call may be wrong. The CDR3 is 16 amino acids. Germline CDR1 reads SGHVS; CDR2 reads FQNEAQ. CDR3 bases: TGTGCCAGCAGCTCCCTCACAGGGGGCTCGCCCTACGAGCAGTACTTC. Encoded protein: CASSSLTGGSPYEQYF.

This chain connects TRBV27 to TRBJ2-5; 8 bases line up with TRBD1. The J call may be mistaken, given a closer DNA end match to TRBJ2-7. From germline, CDR1 is MNHEY and CDR2 SMNVEV (reference sequence). The CDR3 has 15 residues. In DNA, the CDR3 is TGTGCCAGCAGTTTATCGTCGGGACAGGCCTACGAGCAGTACTTC. Protein sequence: CASSLSSGQAYEQYF.

The chain joins TRBV27 to TRBJ2-7, with 13 bases fitting TRBD2. Trimming removed 5 bases from V and 5 bases from J; junction bases left unmatched: 9. CDR1 and CDR2 (germline): MNHEY, SMNVEV (reference sequence). CDR3 length: 16 amino acids. CDR3 in amino acids: CASSPNSGTSGNEQYF. CDR3 DNA: TGTGCCAGCAGTCCCAACTCCGGGACTAGCGGGAACGAGCAGTACTTC.

The chain carries TRBV10-3 and TRBJ2-4; TRBD1 is a possible D gene (8 bases). V shed 6 bases and J shed 5 bases, with 14 bases lying between them. CDR1 and CDR2 (germline): ENHRY, SYGVKD. CDR3 length equals 14 residues. CDR3 DNA sequence: TGTGCCATCAGCAAACAGGGGGGGGAAAACATTCAGTACTTC. Translation gives CAISKQGGENIQYF.

The rearrangement links TRBV6-6 to TRBJ2-1; 9 bases fit TRBD2. Per the germline V gene, CDR1 is MNHNY and CDR2 is SVGAGI (reference sequence). This CDR3 is built from 14 residues. The trim removed 8 bases at V and 9 bases at J, leaving 11 bases unmatched. The CDR3 sequence is CASGTSSPAAEQFF. As DNA, the CDR3 is TGTGCCAGCGGGACTAGCTCGCCCGCTGCTGAGCAGTTCTTC.

The chain has TRBV7-9 and TRBJ2-3; tentatively, D is TRBD2 (5 bases). Germline CDR1 SEHNR, CDR2 FQNEAQ (reference sequence). The CDR3 covers 14 residues. Trimming shortened V by 6 bases and J by 2 bases, and 12 bases separated the two germline ends. This CDR3 is CASRAAMNTDTQYF. The CDR3 bases are TGTGCCAGCAGAGCGGCTATGAACACAGATACGCAGTATTTT.

V usage is TRBV25-1 and J usage is TRBJ2-7, with 9 bases fitting TRBD1. V dropped 8 bases and J dropped 4; count of bases not matched to a gene: 12. Germline V CDR1 and CDR2: MGHDK, SYGVNS. CDR3 length: 15 amino acids. CDR3 nucleotide sequence: TGTGCCAGCGGTAGCCCGGACAGGGGAATGTACGAGCAGTACTTC. As protein: CASGSPDRGMYEQYF.

This chain links TRBV5-1 with TRBJ1-5; 7 bases align to TRBD1. CDR1 and CDR2 from the germline V gene are SGHRS and YFSETQ. This CDR3 contains 15 residues. Losses at the gene ends were 4 bases for V and 1 base for J; bases not matched to a gene: 5. The CDR3 region is CASSVTGDSNQPQHF. CDR3 bases: TGCGCCAGCAGCGTTACAGGGGACAGCAATCAGCCCCAGCATTTT. The complete variable domain, with remaining parts taken from reference TRBV5-1 and TRBJ1-5, reads KAGVTQTPRYLIKTRGQQVTLSCSPISGHRSVSWYQQTPGQGLQFLFEYFSETQRNKGNFPGRFSGRQFSNSRSEMNVSTLELGDSALYLCASSVTGDSNQPQHFGDGTRLSIL.

The rearrangement links TRBV6-1 to TRBJ2-1; TRBD1 might be the D (5 bases). The V end lost 11 bases, the J end lost 4 bases, and 18 bases lay between the germline ends. Germline assignment: CDR1 MNHNS and CDR2 SASEGT. This CDR3 contains 14 residues. The CDR3 sequence: CAGQGSYEYNEQFF. CDR3 nucleotide sequence: TGTGCCGGGCAGGGTTCTTATGAGTACAATGAGCAGTTCTTC.

The chain has TRBV19 and TRBJ2-5; D might be TRBD1 (5 bases). The J call may be faulty, since TRBJ2-7 better matches the DNA end. Germline V gene data show CDR1 as LNHDA and CDR2 as SQIVND (reference sequence). The CDR3 spans 14 residues. The CDR3 DNA reads as TGTGCCAGTAATACCGGAGACAGCTCCTACGAGCAGTACTTC. Protein product: CASNTGDSSYEQYF.

The rearrangement uses TRBV18 and TRBJ2-5; TRBD2 aligns across 9 bases. V shed 1 base and J 5 bases; nucleotides not matched to a gene: 14. The CDR3 sequence is 18 residues long. Looked up from germline, CDR1 is KGHSH and CDR2 is LQKENI. The CDR3 sequence is CASSPRSSGSGSGETQYF. The DNA for the CDR3 is TGTGCCAGCTCACCACGGTCTTCCGGTAGCGGGAGTGGGGAGACCCAGTACTTC.

The genes are TRBV4-1 and TRBJ2-2; TRBD2 matches at 8 bases. Trimming at V came to 2 bases and at J to 12 bases, leaving 5 bases not matched to a gene. Germline V gives CDR1 MGHRA, CDR2 YSYEKL. CDR3 length equals 13 residues. In DNA form, the CDR3 reads TGCGCCAGCAGCCAAAGCGGGAGCGCGCAGCTGTTTTTT. Amino acid sequence: CASSQSGSAQLFF.

The chain carries TRBV5-6 and TRBJ1-2; D is unresolved. The V and J ends lost 3 bases and 7 bases respectively, with 13 bases between them. The CDR3 is 13 residues long. CDR1 and CDR2 (germline): SGHDT, YYEEEE. The CDR3 reads CASSSSGLSGYTF. CDR3 sequence (DNA): TGTGCCAGCAGCTCCTCTGGACTTTCTGGCTACACCTTC.

This chain uses TRBV19 with TRBJ1-2, with 7 bases fitting TRBD1. Losses at the gene ends were 3 bases for V and 4 bases for J; bases not matched to a gene: 8. Germline V gene sequence: CDR1 LNHDA, CDR2 SQIVND (reference sequence). The length of the CDR3 is 15 residues. The CDR3 loop is CASSMARGTTYGYTF. The DNA of the CDR3 is TGTGCCAGTAGTATGGCCAGGGGGACGACCTATGGCTACACCTTC.

This clone was detected only once. This sequence joins TRBV6-6 and TRBJ2-5; TRBD1 is a possible D gene (6 bases). Germline CDR1 is MNHNY and CDR2 is SVGAGI (reference sequence). V lost 6 bases and J lost 1, with 12 bases in between. CDR3 length: 14 residues. The CDR3 DNA sequence: TGTGCCAGCAGACAACAGGGAAGCCAAGAGACCCAGTACTTC. This encodes CASRQQGSQETQYF.

This clone rates as medium-sized (0.01 to 0.1%). The V call is TRBV12-5, the J call TRBJ1-1, with 8 bases matching TRBD1. CDR3 size: 15 residues. With 5 bases clipped from V and 2 bases from J, the junction kept 7 bases outside the gene matches. From germline, CDR1 is LGHNT and CDR2 FRNRAP. CDR3 in DNA: TGTGCTAGTGGTCCGGGGACAGGCGCTAACACTGAAGCTTTCTTT. This gives the protein CASGPGTGANTEAFF.

This clone was recorded only once. The chain couples TRBV5-6 to TRBJ2-7; no firm D call. The V gene lost 0 bases and the J gene lost 1 base, with 11 bases spanning the gap. There are 15 residues in the CDR3. Germline loops: CDR1 SGHDT, CDR2 YYEEEE. DNA for the CDR3: TGTGCCAGCAGCTTGGGACACAGACCTTCCTACGAGCAGTACTTC. This translates into CASSLGHRPSYEQYF.

This chain links TRBV5-1 with TRBJ2-5; no clear D gene. V shed 4 bases and J shed 1 base, with 2 bases lying between them. Germline CDR1 reads SGHRS; CDR2 reads YFSETQ. This CDR3 comprises 11 residues. The CDR3 DNA follows: TGCGCCAGCAGCCTCCAAGAGACCCAGTACTTC. Translated: CASSLQETQYF.

V and J are TRBV19 and TRBJ2-2, with 7 bases identical to TRBD1. The CDR3 length is 14 residues. Losses at the gene ends were 6 bases for V and 8 bases for J; bases not matched to a gene: 9. Germline values: CDR1 LNHDA, CDR2 SQIVND (reference sequence). Written as DNA, the CDR3 is TGTGCCAGTAGGACGCCACAGGGGCGAGGGGAGCTGTTTTTT. It encodes CASRTPQGRGELFF.

The V gene is TRBV5-4, the J gene TRBJ2-1, with a weak D call TRBD2 (5 bases). The CDR3 totals 15 residues. Trimming took 0 bases from V and 0 from J, leaving 7 bases between them. CDR1 is SGHNT, CDR2 YYREEE, per germline (reference sequence). DNA of the CDR3: TGTGCCAGCAGCTTGGTGGGGAGCTCCTACAATGAGCAGTTCTTC. It is translated as CASSLVGSSYNEQFF.